This TCR beta chain appears in the sequencing data of a study of shared clonotypes between healthy human individuals. The CDR3 totals 16 residues. Per germline, CDR1 SGHVS and CDR2 FQNEAQ. The ends lost 0 bases at V and 5 bases at J; junction bases unmatched: 6. The assay was immunoSEQ multiplex PCR, and TCRdb's table has in-frame clones only and misses some. The sample carries about 2.1 million clones, 93% recorded once. The naive CD8 subset, CD45RO-negative cells positively selected for CCR7, excluded terminally differentiated effector memory CD45RA+ cells. Donors were healthy HIV-negative adults without recently reported acute infections or vaccinations.

The chain recombines TRBV7-8 with TRBJ2-7; 11 bases map to TRBD2. What was sequenced was naive CD8+ T cells from PBMCs. The receptor's source is a man in his late teens or twenties in good health. Some clones in this sample may be carry-over from other donors' samples. CDR3 residues: CASSLARLAGGNEQYF. In DNA, the CDR3 is TGTGCCAGCAGCTTAGCTCGGCTAGCGGGAGGAAACGAGCAGTACTTC.